Shown below are 20 T cell receptor beta chains from a single sample sequenced in a study. In TCRdb, the 5' RACE reads were re-called with MiXCR into one record per CDR3 protein. The data hold under 6,500 distinct CDR3 sequences, with 70% to 80% observed a single time. Material for sequencing was naive CD4+ T cells sorted from blood. Subset in this sample: naive CD4+ T cells, CD4+CD45RA+CD25-. The source is a female donor with breast cancer.

The V and J genes are TRBV28 and TRBJ1-1; 7 nucleotides line up with TRBD1. This CDR3 is built from 14 residues. Per germline, CDR1 MDHEN and CDR2 SYDVKM. After removal of 5 bases from V and 4 bases from J, the junction contained 7 bases not matched to a gene. The DNA for the CDR3 is TGTGCCAGCAGTCCGTGGACAGGCCGCACTGAAGCTTTCTTT. This gives the protein CASSPWTGRTEAFF.

The rearrangement joins TRBV6-2 or TRBV6-3 to TRBJ2-2, with TRBD2 matching 8 bases. V was clipped by 2 bases and J by 2 bases; unmatched bases: 10. This CDR3 spans 18 amino acids. CDR1 and CDR2 (germline): MNHEY, SVGEGT. CDR3 region: CASSYVITSGHNTGELFF. In nucleotides, the CDR3 is TGTGCCAGCAGTTACGTAATAACTAGCGGACATAACACCGGGGAGCTGTTTTTT.

The chain employs TRBV5-1 and TRBJ2-1, with D unclear. The germline V gene has CDR1 SGHRS and CDR2 YFSETQ. The CDR3 extends over 14 amino acids. V dropped 2 bases and J dropped 1 base, with 7 bases sitting between them. CDR3 nucleotide sequence: TGCGCCAGCAGCTTACCTCTTTCCTACAATGAGCAGTTCTTC. Translated, it gives CASSLPLSYNEQFF. Using reference TRBV5-1 and TRBJ2-1 for the parts outside the CDR3, the full variable domain is KAGVTQTPRYLIKTRGQQVTLSCSPISGHRSVSWYQQTPGQGLQFLFEYFSETQRNKGNFPGRFSGRQFSNSRSEMNVSTLELGDSALYLCASSLPLSYNEQFFGPGTRLTVL.

The chain joins TRBV20-1 to TRBJ1-5, with TRBD1 as a possible D gene (6 bases). There are 16 residues in the CDR3. Per the germline V gene, CDR1 is DFQATT and CDR2 is SNEGSKA (reference sequence). V gave up 5 bases and J gave up 2 bases, with 19 bases separating them. This chain's CDR3 is CSAGAGTTNGNQPQHF. In DNA form, the CDR3 reads TGCAGTGCTGGTGCCGGGACAACAAACGGCAATCAGCCCCAGCATTTT.

The genes are TRBV20-1 and TRBJ1-1; maybe TRBD1 (5 bases). This CDR3 comprises 14 residues. Germline CDR1 reads DFQATT; CDR2 reads SNEGSKA (reference sequence). Deletions cut 6 bases from V and 2 bases from J, with 16 bases between. CDR3 residues: CSASGGGGNTEAFF. The CDR3, as DNA: TGCAGTGCGTCCGGCGGTGGGGGTAACACTGAAGCTTTCTTT.

The chain joins TRBV12-3 or TRBV12-4 to TRBJ2-1, with D perhaps TRBD2 (6 bases). This CDR3 contains 14 residues. The ends were cut back, 7 bases at V and 9 bases at J, with 19 bases in the middle. The CDR3 region is CASILGAGSGEQFF. The CDR3 DNA reads as TGTGCCAGCATCCTAGGGGCGGGGAGCGGTGAGCAGTTCTTC.

The rearrangement uses TRBV9 and TRBJ2-7, with D unclear. CDR1 and CDR2 (germline): SGDLS, YYNGEE. The CDR3 totals 13 residues. The V end lost 0 bases, the J end lost 6 bases, and 10 bases lay between the germline ends. CDR3 loop: CASSVGPAGEQYF. In DNA form, the CDR3 reads TGTGCCAGCAGCGTAGGACCAGCTGGCGAGCAGTACTTC.

The table lists this clonotype with a count of one. The chain has TRBV12-2 and TRBJ2-6. TRBV12-2 is a documented pseudogene. The CDR3 is made up of 19 amino acids. The chain's CDR3 is CASRLYGQIWTSGANVLTF. The CDR3 nucleotides are TGTGCAAGTCGCTTATACGGTCAGATCTGGACCTCTGGGGCCAACGTCCTGACTTTC.

There are a few counts of this clonotype. This chain uses TRBV7-2 with TRBJ2-2, with 8 bases fitting TRBD2. V lost 5 bases, J lost 5 bases, and 10 bases stayed unmatched. The CDR3 length is 16 residues. The germline CDR1 and CDR2 sequences are SGHTA and FQGNSA. The CDR3: CASSRSPGLDTGELFF. The CDR3 DNA sequence: TGTGCCAGCAGCCGCTCTCCGGGACTAGATACCGGGGAGCTGTTTTTT.

The V and J genes are TRBV5-1 and TRBJ2-1; 7 bases agree with TRBD1. Germline V gene sequence: CDR1 SGHRS, CDR2 YFSETQ. The CDR3 sequence is 15 residues long. V was pared by 0 bases and J by 4 bases, with 4 bases of the junction left unmatched. The CDR3 reads CASSLGTGAYNEQFF. The CDR3, as DNA: TGCGCCAGCAGCTTGGGTACAGGGGCATACAATGAGCAGTTCTTC.

This clonotype was seen just once. The CDR3 bases are TGCAGTGTCGCAATCCTAGGTTCAGAGACCCAGTACTTC. Translated, it gives CSVAILGSETQYF. The chain has TRBV20-1 and TRBJ2-5, with no clear D. Germline CDR1 DFQATT, CDR2 SNEGSKA (reference sequence). V shed 7 bases and J shed 4 bases, with 16 bases lying between them. There are 13 residues in the CDR3.

The chain has TRBV9 and TRBJ2-5; D gene uncertain. V was clipped by 4 bases and J by 5 bases, with 12 bases between them. From germline, CDR1 is SGDLS and CDR2 YYNGEE. This CDR3 comprises 13 residues. CDR3 residues: CASSPRMGETQYF. In DNA, the CDR3 is TGTGCCAGCAGCCCCCGGATGGGGGAGACCCAGTACTTC.

V and J are TRBV30 and TRBJ2-7, with 7 bases that match TRBD1. The V and J ends lost 8 bases and 0 bases, in that order; junction bases with no gene match: 10. Germline CDR1 reads GTSNPN; CDR2 reads SVGIG (reference sequence). The CDR3 is made up of 14 amino acids. The CDR3 bases are TGTGCCAGCAGCTCGGGACAGCTCTCCTACGAGCAGTACTTC. Protein product: CASSSGQLSYEQYF.

The V gene is TRBV7-9, the J gene TRBJ2-7, with a tentative D call TRBD1 (5 bases). Trimming pared 4 bases from V and 4 bases from J, leaving 11 bases between. The CDR3 consists of 13 residues. Germline V gene lookup returns CDR1 SEHNR and CDR2 FQNEAQ (reference sequence). The CDR3 protein is CASSYGAEYEQYF. The CDR3 DNA sequence: TGTGCCAGCAGCTATGGGGCTGAATACGAGCAGTACTTC.

V is TRBV11-2 and J is TRBJ2-2, with D unclear. Germline V gives CDR1 SGHAT, CDR2 FQNNGV. Trimming cost V 5 bases and J 2 bases, with 12 bases left between them. The CDR3 has 15 residues. CDR3: CASSIARSNTGELFF. Here the CDR3 DNA reads TGTGCCAGCAGCATTGCTCGGAGCAACACCGGGGAGCTGTTTTTT.

V usage is TRBV10-2 and J usage is TRBJ2-1, with D possibly TRBD1 on 5 matching bases. Trimming shortened V by 10 bases and J by 7 bases, and 20 bases separated the two germline ends. From germline, CDR1 is WSHSY and CDR2 SAAADI. This CDR3 region has 14 residues. Written as DNA, the CDR3 is TGCGCCACCTCCTCTATGGGGCAGAGTAATGAGCAGTTCTTC. Translation: CATSSMGQSNEQFF.

The V and J genes are TRBV6-5 and TRBJ2-7; no clear D. Germline assignment: CDR1 MNHEY and CDR2 SVGAGI. V was shortened by 6 bases and J by 0 bases, with 12 bases between the two germline ends. This CDR3 is 14 amino acids long. The CDR3 DNA is TGTGCCAGCAGGAGCACGTTCAGCTCCTACGAGCAGTACTTC. Translation: CASRSTFSSYEQYF.

This chain joins TRBV12-5 and TRBJ2-5; D unresolved. The V gene's germline CDR1 is LGHNT and CDR2 FRNRAP. The ends were cut back, 3 bases at V and 4 bases at J, with 3 bases in the middle. This CDR3 is built from 11 residues. The CDR3 protein is CASGFGETQYF. The CDR3 DNA reads as TGTGCTAGTGGTTTTGGAGAGACCCAGTACTTC. The whole variable domain, remainder taken from reference TRBV12-5 and TRBJ2-5, is DARVTQTPRHKVTEMGQEVTMRCQPILGHNTVFWYRQTMMQGLELLAYFRNRAPLDDSGMPKDRFSAEMPDATLATLKIQPSEPRDSAVYFCASGFGETQYFGPGTRLLVL.

This clonotype has a single count. The rearrangement links TRBV12-3 or TRBV12-4 to TRBJ1-1, with D possibly TRBD1 on 5 matching bases. Trimming shortened V by 6 bases and J by 2 bases, and 16 bases separated the two germline ends. This CDR3 contains 15 residues. The CDR3 reads CASSPLRGSNTEAFF. Here the CDR3 DNA reads TGTGCCAGCAGCCCACTCCGGGGGTCCAACACTGAAGCTTTCTTT.

The chain links TRBV20-1 to TRBJ1-5, with TRBD1 identical over 10 bases. J lost 4 bases, V lost 6 bases, and 3 bases had no gene match. The CDR3 totals 13 residues. CDR1 is DFQATT, CDR2 SNEGSKA, per germline (reference sequence). CDR3: CSASGQGNQPQHF. The CDR3 DNA is TGCAGTGCGTCGGGACAGGGGAATCAGCCCCAGCATTTT.